One and the same sample provided the 9 T cell receptor beta chains below, sequenced in a study of T cell responses to AZD1222 COVID-19 vaccine. Method: immunoSEQ multiplex PCR; TCRdb's copy keeps in-frame clones and lacks some. The sample lists about 69,000 clones, around 86% seen once, with more than 2% in the top ten. The source was peripheral blood, collected on day 0 of AZD1222 vaccination. The receptors shown here come from an adult in good health.

The J gene is TRBJ2-7, the V gene TRBV7-8; TRBD1 aligns across 11 bases. The junction had 9 bases not matched to a gene; V was cut back by 8 bases and J by 3 bases. Germline CDR1 reads SGHVS; CDR2 reads FQNEAQ. CDR3 size: 15 residues. The CDR3 region has the DNA TGTGCCAGCCGGTTTTCTGGGACAGGGGGCTACGAGCAGTACTTC. It translates to CASRFSGTGGYEQYF.

This chain connects TRBV12-1 to TRBJ1-4; TRBD1, the table's D call, was not compared with the DNA. TRBV12-1 is labeled a pseudogene. This CDR3 has 16 amino acids. The CDR3 is CASSFDRDATNEKLFF. The CDR3 DNA sequence: TGTGCCAGCAGCTTCGACAGGGATGCAACTAATGAAAAACTGTTTTTT.

V and J are TRBV7-8 and TRBJ2-1, with 10 nucleotides matching TRBD1. After removal of 6 bases from V and 9 bases from J, the junction contained 5 bases not matched to a gene. Germline V gene sequence: CDR1 SGHVS, CDR2 FQNEAQ. The CDR3 runs to 13 residues. The CDR3, as DNA: TGTGCCAGCAGAGACAGGGGGCGAGGTGAGCAGTTCTTC. It yields the protein CASRDRGRGEQFF.

This chain links TRBV5-1 with TRBJ1-1, with TRBD1 as a possible D gene (5 bases). Between the trimmed V and J ends, which lost 4 bases and 2 bases, there was a span of 12 bases. In germline, CDR1 is SGHRS, CDR2 YFSETQ. This CDR3 is 14 amino acids long. CDR3 amino acids: CASSLHQGNTEAFF. The CDR3 DNA reads as TGCGCCAGCAGCCTGCATCAGGGAAACACTGAAGCTTTCTTT. Supplemented by reference TRBV5-1 and TRBJ1-1, the full variable domain reads KAGVTQTPRYLIKTRGQQVTLSCSPISGHRSVSWYQQTPGQGLQFLFEYFSETQRNKGNFPGRFSGRQFSNSRSEMNVSTLELGDSALYLCASSLHQGNTEAFFGQGTRLTVV.

This clone was counted once. The V gene is TRBV28, the J gene TRBJ2-3; D uncertain. The V end was cut by 4 bases, the J end by 0 bases, with 8 bases between. The CDR3 totals 14 residues. From germline, CDR1 is MDHEN and CDR2 SYDVKM. Here the CDR3 reads CASSYWGSTDTQYF. Here the CDR3 DNA reads TGTGCCAGCAGTTATTGGGGAAGCACAGATACGCAGTATTTT.

Here the CDR3 reads CASSLGGLYEQYF. The CDR3 nucleotides are TGTGCCAGCAGTTTGGGGGGCCTTTACGAGCAGTACTTC. The V gene is TRBV12-3 or TRBV12-4, the J gene TRBJ2-7, with D perhaps being TRBD1 or TRBD2 (6 bases each). The CDR3 is 13 amino acids. Trimming cost V 3 bases and J 4 bases, with 10 bases left between them.

The chain joins TRBV7-9 to TRBJ2-2, with 8 bases matching TRBD1. This CDR3 is built from 17 residues. With 4 bases clipped from V and 7 bases from J, the junction kept 14 bases outside the gene matches. The germline V gene has CDR1 SEHNR and CDR2 FQNEAQ (reference sequence). The CDR3 reads CASSSNRRTGFGGELFF. The CDR3 DNA follows: TGTGCCAGCAGCTCGAACAGACGGACAGGGTTCGGCGGGGAGCTGTTTTTT.

J is TRBJ2-7 and V is TRBV12-3 or TRBV12-4; D not resolved. V was pared by 6 bases and J by 5 bases, with 11 bases between. The CDR3 spans 12 residues. Here the CDR3 reads CASSGFGDEQYF. CDR3 bases: TGTGCCAGCAGCGGGTTCGGTGACGAGCAGTACTTC.

DNA of the CDR3: TGCGCCAGCAGCACGGCCTACGAGCAGTACTTC. Its protein is CASSTAYEQYF. The chain links TRBV5-1 to TRBJ2-7; D is uncertain. Germline lookup yields CDR1 SGHRS and CDR2 YFSETQ. The CDR3 covers 11 residues. Trimming removed 4 bases at V and 2 bases at J, with 4 bases between.